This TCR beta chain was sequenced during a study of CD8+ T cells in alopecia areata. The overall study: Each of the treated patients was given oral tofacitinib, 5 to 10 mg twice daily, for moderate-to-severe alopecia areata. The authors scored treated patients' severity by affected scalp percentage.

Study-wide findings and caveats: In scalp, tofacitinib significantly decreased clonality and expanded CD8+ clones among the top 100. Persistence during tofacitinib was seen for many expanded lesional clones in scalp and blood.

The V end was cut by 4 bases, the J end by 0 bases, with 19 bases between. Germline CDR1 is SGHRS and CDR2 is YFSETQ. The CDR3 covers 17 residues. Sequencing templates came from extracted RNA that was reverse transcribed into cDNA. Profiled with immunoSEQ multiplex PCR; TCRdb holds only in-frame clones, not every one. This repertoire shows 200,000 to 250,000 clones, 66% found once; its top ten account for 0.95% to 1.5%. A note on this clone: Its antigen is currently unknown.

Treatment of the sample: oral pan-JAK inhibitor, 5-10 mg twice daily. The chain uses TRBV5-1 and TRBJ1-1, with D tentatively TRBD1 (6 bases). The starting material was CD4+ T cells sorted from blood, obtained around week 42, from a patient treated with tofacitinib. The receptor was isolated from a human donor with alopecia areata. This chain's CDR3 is CASSQRTENVLNTEAFF. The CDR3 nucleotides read TGCGCCAGCAGCCAAAGGACAGAAAACGTACTGAACACTGAAGCTTTCTTT.